The TCR beta chain under discussion was sequenced for a study of memory CD4+ T cells and cytomegalovirus serostatus. The sort gate was single viable CD3+CD4+CD8-CD45RO+ cells for memory CD4+ T cells. Generated by immunoSEQ multiplex PCR, the TCRdb table keeps only in-frame clones and is missing some. Among about 56,000 clones, 82% were seen once, and the ten largest hold approximately 0.43%. Germline V gene lookup returns CDR1 SNHLY and CDR2 FYNNEI. J gave up 4 bases and V 1 base, and 4 bases lay outside the gene matches. The CDR3 has 16 residues. This clone was seen a single time. The TCR was taken from an adult in good health and CMV-seronegative. This chain connects TRBV2 to TRBJ2-3; 11 bases line up with TRBD2. The sequenced sample was memory CD4+ T cells from blood. The CDR3 DNA reads TGTGCCAGCAGTGAAGGTTTAGCGGGGGGGTCAGATACGCAGTATTTT. Translated: CASSEGLAGGSDTQYF.